This T cell receptor beta chain was captured in a study of regulatory T cells in long-lasting Graves disease. Study details: Antithyroid drugs had been given to newly diagnosed Graves' patients for under 3 months.

Time point described: newly diagnosed GD, antithyroid drugs for less than 3 months. PBMC-extracted RNA yielded the TCR library. This clonotype was counted a few times. Arm-PCR of CDR3 regions with iRepertoire HTBI primers generated TCR beta libraries. TCRdb re-called the multiplex PCR reads with MiXCR, one entry per CDR3 protein. The table records 620,000 or so distinct CDR3 sequences, roughly 15% of them present only once. The V end lost 3 bases, the J end lost 3 bases, and 6 bases lay between the germline ends. This CDR3 region has 12 residues. Germline values: CDR1 KGHSH, CDR2 LQKENI. The data also belong to a second study, concerning T cells in Graves' hyperthyroidism and ophthalmopathy.

The chain couples TRBV18 to TRBJ2-7; unclear D gene. Source: peripheral blood mononuclear cells (PBMCs), taken at new diagnosis, from a patient treated with antithyroid drugs. This TCR came from a woman between 25 and 40 years old with Graves disease. The CDR3: CASSPEVYEQYF. CDR3 coding DNA: TGTGCCAGCTCACCTGAGGTCTACGAGCAGTACTTC.